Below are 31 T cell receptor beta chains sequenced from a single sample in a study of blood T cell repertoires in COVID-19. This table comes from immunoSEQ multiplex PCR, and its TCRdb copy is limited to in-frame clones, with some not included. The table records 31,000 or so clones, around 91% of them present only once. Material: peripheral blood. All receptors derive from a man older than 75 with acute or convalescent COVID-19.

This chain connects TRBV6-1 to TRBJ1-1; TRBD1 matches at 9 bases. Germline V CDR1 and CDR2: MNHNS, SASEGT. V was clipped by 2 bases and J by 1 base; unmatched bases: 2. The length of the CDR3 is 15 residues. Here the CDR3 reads CASSESTGGNTEAFF. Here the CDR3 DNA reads TGTGCCAGCAGTGAATCGACAGGGGGGAACACTGAAGCTTTCTTT.

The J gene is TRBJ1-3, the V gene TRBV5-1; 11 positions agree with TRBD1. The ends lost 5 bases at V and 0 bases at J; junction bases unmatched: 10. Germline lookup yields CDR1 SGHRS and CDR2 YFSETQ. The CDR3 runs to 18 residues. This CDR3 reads CASSLSGTGGFSGNTIYF. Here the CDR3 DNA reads TGCGCCAGCAGTTTATCCGGGACAGGGGGTTTCTCTGGAAACACCATATATTTT.

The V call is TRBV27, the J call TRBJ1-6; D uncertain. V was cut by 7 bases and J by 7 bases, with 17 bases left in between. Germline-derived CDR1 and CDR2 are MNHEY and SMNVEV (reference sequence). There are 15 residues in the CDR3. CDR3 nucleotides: TGTGCCAGCACCTCCCAGACGGGAGGGAATTCACCCCTCCACTTT. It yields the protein CASTSQTGGNSPLHF.

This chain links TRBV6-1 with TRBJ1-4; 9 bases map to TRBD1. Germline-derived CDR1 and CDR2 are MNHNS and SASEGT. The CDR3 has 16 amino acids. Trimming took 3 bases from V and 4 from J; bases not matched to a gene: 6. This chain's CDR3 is CASSDPDRGRNEKLFF. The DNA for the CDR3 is TGTGCCAGCAGTGACCCGGACAGGGGCCGTAATGAAAAACTGTTTTTT.

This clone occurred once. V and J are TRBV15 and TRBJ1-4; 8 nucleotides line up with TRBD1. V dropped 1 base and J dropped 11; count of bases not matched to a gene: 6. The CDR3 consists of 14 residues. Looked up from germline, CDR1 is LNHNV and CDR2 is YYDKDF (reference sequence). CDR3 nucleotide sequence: TGTGCCACCAGCAGAGGGGGACAGGCTGAGAAACTGTTTTTT. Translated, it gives CATSRGGQAEKLFF.

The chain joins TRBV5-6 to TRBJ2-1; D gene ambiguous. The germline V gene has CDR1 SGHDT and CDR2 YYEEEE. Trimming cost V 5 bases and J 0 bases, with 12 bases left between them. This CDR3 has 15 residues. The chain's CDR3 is CASSLFESSYNEQFF. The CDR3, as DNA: TGTGCCAGCAGTCTGTTCGAGAGCTCCTACAATGAGCAGTTCTTC.

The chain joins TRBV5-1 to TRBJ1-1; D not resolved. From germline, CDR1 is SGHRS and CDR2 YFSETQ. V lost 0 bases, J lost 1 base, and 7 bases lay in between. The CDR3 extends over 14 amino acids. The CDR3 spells CASSLVTENTEAFF. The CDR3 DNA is TGCGCCAGCAGCTTGGTCACAGAGAACACTGAAGCTTTCTTT.

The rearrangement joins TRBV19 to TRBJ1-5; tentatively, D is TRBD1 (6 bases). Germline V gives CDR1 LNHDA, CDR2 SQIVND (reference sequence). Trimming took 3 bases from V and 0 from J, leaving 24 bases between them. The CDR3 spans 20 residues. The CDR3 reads CASSMALGSGGPYSNQPQHF. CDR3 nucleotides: TGTGCCAGTAGTATGGCCCTCGGGAGCGGGGGCCCGTATAGCAATCAGCCCCAGCATTTT.

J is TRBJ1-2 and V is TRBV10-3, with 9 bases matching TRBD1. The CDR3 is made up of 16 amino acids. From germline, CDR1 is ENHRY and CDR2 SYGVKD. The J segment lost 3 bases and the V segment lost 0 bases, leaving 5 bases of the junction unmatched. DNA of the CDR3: TGTGCCATCAGTGAGTCCCGGGACAGGGTTGACTATGGCTACACCTTC. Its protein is CAISESRDRVDYGYTF.

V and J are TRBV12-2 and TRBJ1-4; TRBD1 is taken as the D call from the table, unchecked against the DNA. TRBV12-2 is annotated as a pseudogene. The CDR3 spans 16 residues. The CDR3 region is CASRPRRGTGGEKLFF. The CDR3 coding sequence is TGTGCAAGTCGCCCGCGTCGAGGGACAGGGGGTGAAAAACTGTTTTTT.

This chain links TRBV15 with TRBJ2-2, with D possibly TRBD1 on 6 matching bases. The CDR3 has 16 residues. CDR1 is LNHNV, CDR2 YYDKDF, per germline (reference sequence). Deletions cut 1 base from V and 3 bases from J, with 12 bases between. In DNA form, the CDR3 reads TGTGCCACCAGCAGAGCCAGGGGAAAGGACACCGGGGAGCTGTTTTTT. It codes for CATSRARGKDTGELFF.

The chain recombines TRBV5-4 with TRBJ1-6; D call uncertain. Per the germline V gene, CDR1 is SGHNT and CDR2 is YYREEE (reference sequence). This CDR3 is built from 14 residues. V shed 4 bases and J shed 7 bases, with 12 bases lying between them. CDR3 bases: TGTGCCAGCAGCGAGGAGGTTGCGAATTCACCCCTCCACTTT. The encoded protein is CASSEEVANSPLHF. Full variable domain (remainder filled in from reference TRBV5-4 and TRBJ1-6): ETGVTQSPTHLIKTRGQQVTLRCSSQSGHNTVSWYQQALGQGPQFIFQYYREEENGRGNFPPRFSGLQFPNYSSELNVNALELDDSALYLCASSEEVANSPLHFGNGTRLTVT.

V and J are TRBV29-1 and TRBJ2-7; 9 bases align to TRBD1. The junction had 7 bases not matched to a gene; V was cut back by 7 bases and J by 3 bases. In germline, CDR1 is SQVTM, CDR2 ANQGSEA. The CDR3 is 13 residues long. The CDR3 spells CSAVGQGLYEQYF. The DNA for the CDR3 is TGCAGCGCCGTAGGACAGGGGCTCTACGAGCAGTACTTC.

This CDR3 reads CASSLGSGGGDNEQFF. In DNA, the CDR3 is TGTGCCAGCAGCTTGGGAAGCGGGGGGGGTGACAATGAGCAGTTCTTC. The J gene is TRBJ2-1, the V gene TRBV11-2; TRBD2 matches at 10 bases. The CDR3 loop spans 16 amino acids. Germline CDR1 and CDR2: SGHAT and FQNNGV. V trimming: 3 bases; J trimming: 5 bases; junction bases outside the gene matches: 7.

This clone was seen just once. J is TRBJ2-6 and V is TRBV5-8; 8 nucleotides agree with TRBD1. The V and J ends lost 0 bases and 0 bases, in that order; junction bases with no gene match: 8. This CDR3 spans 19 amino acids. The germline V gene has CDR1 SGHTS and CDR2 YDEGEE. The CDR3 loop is CASSLERGTGISGANVLTF. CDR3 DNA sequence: TGTGCCAGCAGCTTGGAGAGAGGGACAGGAATCTCTGGGGCCAACGTCCTGACTTTC.

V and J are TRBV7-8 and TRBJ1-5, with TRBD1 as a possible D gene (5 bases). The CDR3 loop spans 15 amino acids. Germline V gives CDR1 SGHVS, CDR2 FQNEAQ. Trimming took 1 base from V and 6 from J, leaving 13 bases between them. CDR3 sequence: CASSLVVGGAQPQHF. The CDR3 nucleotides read TGTGCCAGCAGCTTAGTCGTCGGGGGAGCTCAGCCCCAGCATTTT.

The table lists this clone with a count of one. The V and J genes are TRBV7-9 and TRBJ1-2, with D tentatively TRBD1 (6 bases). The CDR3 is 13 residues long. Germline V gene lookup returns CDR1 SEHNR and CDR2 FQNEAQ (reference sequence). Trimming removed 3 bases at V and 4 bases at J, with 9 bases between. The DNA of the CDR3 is TGTGCCAGCAGCTTTCAGGGGCTCTATGGCTACACCTTC. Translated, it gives CASSFQGLYGYTF.

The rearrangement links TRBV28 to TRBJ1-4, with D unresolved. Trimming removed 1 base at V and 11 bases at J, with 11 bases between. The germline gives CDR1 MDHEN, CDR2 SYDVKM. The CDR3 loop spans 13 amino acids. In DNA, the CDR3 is TGTGCCAGCAGTTTATCCCCTCCTCGGAAACTGTTTTTT. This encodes CASSLSPPRKLFF.

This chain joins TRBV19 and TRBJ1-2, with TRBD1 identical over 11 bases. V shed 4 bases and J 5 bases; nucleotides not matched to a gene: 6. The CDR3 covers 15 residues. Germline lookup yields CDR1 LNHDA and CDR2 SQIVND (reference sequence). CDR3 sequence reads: CASSTGTGGRYGYTF. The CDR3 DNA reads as TGTGCCAGTAGTACCGGGACAGGGGGTCGGTATGGCTACACCTTC.

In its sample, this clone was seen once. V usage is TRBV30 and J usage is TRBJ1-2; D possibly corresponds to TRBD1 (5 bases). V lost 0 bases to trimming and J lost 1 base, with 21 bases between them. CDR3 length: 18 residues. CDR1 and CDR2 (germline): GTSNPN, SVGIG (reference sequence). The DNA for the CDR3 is TGTGCCTGGAGTGTACAAGGATTTTCGGACACAATTAACTATGGCTACACCTTC. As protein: CAWSVQGFSDTINYGYTF.

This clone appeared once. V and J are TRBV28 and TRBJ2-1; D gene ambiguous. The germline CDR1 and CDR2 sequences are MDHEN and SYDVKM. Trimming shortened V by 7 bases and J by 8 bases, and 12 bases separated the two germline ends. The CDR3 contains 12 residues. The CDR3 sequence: CASTNWAYEQFF. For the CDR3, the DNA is TGTGCCAGCACCAATTGGGCATATGAGCAGTTCTTC.

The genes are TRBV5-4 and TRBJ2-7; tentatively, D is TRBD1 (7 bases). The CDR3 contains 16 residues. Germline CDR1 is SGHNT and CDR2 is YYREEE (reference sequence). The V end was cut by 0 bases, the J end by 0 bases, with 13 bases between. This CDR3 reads CASSLAGGGPSYEQYF. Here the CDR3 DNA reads TGTGCCAGCAGCTTGGCCGGAGGGGGCCCCTCCTACGAGCAGTACTTC.

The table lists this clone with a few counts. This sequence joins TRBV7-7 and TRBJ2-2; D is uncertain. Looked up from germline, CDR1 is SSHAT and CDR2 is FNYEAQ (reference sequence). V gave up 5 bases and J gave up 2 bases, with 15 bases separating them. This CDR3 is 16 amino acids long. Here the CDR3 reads CASSPRMVSNTGELFF. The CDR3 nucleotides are TGTGCCAGCAGCCCGCGAATGGTTTCAAACACCGGGGAGCTGTTTTTT.

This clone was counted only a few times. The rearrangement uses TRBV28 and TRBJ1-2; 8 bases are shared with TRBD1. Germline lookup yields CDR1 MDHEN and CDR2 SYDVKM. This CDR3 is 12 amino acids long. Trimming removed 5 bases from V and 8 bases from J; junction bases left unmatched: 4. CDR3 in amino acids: CASSRTGRGYTF. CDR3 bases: TGTGCCAGCAGTCGGACAGGGAGGGGCTACACCTTC.

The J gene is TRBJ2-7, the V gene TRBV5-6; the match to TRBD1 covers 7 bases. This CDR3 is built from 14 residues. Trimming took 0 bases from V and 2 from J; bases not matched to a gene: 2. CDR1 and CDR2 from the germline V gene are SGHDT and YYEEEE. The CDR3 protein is CASSLAGQAYEQYF. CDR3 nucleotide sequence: TGTGCCAGCAGCTTGGCCGGACAGGCCTACGAGCAGTACTTC.

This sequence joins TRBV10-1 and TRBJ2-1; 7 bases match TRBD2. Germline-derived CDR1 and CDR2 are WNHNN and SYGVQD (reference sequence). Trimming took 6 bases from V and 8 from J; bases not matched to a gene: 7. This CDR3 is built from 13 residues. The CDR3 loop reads CASRPGLSDEQFF. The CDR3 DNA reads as TGCGCCAGCAGGCCGGGACTATCGGATGAGCAGTTCTTC.

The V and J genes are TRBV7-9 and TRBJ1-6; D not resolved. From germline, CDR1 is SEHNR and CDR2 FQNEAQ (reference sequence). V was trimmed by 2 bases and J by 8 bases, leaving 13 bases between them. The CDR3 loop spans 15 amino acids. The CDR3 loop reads CASSLTSVVDSPLHF. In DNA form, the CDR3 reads TGTGCCAGCAGCTTAACTTCGGTGGTGGATTCACCCCTCCACTTT.

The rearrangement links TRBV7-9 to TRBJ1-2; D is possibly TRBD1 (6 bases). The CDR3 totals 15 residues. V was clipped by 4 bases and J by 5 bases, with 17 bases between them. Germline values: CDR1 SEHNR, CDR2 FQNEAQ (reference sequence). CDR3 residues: CASSSLGGLGYGYTF. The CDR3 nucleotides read TGTGCCAGCAGCTCCCTCGGGGGGCTTGGTTATGGCTACACCTTC.

CDR3 amino acids: CASSPGVAGYNEQFF. The CDR3 coding sequence is TGTGCCAGCAGCCCTGGGGTAGCGGGTTACAATGAGCAGTTCTTC. The chain joins TRBV3-1 (or the pseudogene TRBV3-2) to TRBJ2-1; TRBD2 matches at 7 bases. Germline V gives CDR1 LGHDT, CDR2 YNNKEL (reference sequence). The CDR3 contains 15 residues. The junction had 7 bases not matched to a gene; V was cut back by 4 bases and J by 4 bases.

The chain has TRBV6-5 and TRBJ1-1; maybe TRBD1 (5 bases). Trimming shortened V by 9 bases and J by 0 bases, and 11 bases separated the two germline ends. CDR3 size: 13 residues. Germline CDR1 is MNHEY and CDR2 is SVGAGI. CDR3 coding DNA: TGTGCCAGTGCCCAGGGAATGAACACTGAAGCTTTCTTT. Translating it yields CASAQGMNTEAFF.

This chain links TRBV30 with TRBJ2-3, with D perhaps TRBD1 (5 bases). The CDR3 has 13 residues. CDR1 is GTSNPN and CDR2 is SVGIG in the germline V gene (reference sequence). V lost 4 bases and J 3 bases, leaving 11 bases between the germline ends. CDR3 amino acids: CAWIRAGTDTQYF. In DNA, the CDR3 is TGTGCCTGGATCAGGGCAGGGACAGATACGCAGTATTTT.